The next 16 T cell receptor beta chains were all read from a single sample in a study of identical twins. TCRdb recomputed calls from the 5' RACE reads with MiXCR, one row per CDR3 protein. The sample lists roughly 690,000 distinct CDR3 sequences, roughly 20% seen once, with about 4.5% in the top ten. This same sample was also taken into another study, of T cells expressing NK-cell markers.

The sample consisted of PBMCs. These TCRs come from a young woman in good health.

This clonotype has just a few counts. The genes are TRBV7-9 and TRBJ1-6; tentatively, D is TRBD1 (6 bases). From germline, CDR1 is SEHNR and CDR2 FQNEAQ (reference sequence). The CDR3 covers 14 residues. V lost 3 bases to trimming and J lost 8 bases, with 11 bases between them. DNA of the CDR3: TGTGCCAGCAGCTTGAGGACAGAGCATTCACCCCTCCACTTT. Translated, it gives CASSLRTEHSPLHF.

In this sample, this clonotype turned up a few times. The chain uses TRBV5-1 and TRBJ1-2; D gene unclear. V lost 0 bases and J 10 bases, leaving 13 bases between the germline ends. The germline V gene encodes CDR1 SGHRS and CDR2 YFSETQ. There are 13 residues in the CDR3. CDR3 sequence (DNA): TGCGCCAGCAGCTTGGAGGGTCAATCCCACTACACCTTC. As protein: CASSLEGQSHYTF.

The genes are TRBV7-6 and TRBJ1-1, with 7 bases aligning to TRBD1. This CDR3 region has 15 residues. V lost 7 bases to trimming and J lost 3 bases; unmatched junction nucleotides: 11. Germline V gene data show CDR1 as SGHVS and CDR2 as FNYEAQ. In nucleotides, the CDR3 is TGTGCCAGCAACCCTAGGCCCACAGGGGACACTGAAGCTTTCTTT. Amino acids: CASNPRPTGDTEAFF. Filled out from reference TRBV7-6 and TRBJ1-1, the complete variable domain reads GAGVSQSPRYKVTKRGQDVALRCDPISGHVSLYWYRQALGQGPEFLTYFNYEAQQDKSGLPNDRFSAERPEGSISTLTIQRTEQRDSAMYRCASNPRPTGDTEAFFGQGTRLTVV.

V is TRBV20-1 and J is TRBJ2-7, with D unclear. The CDR3 is made up of 12 amino acids. Trimming pared 3 bases from V and 3 bases from J, leaving 9 bases between. The germline V gene has CDR1 DFQATT and CDR2 SNEGSKA (reference sequence). CDR3 in amino acids: CSARGPDYEQYF. The DNA of the CDR3 is TGCAGTGCTAGGGGTCCCGACTACGAGCAGTACTTC.

Many counts were recorded for this clonotype. This chain connects TRBV12-3 or TRBV12-4 to TRBJ2-3; the match to TRBD1 covers 9 bases. Losses at the gene ends were 5 bases for V and 8 bases for J; bases not matched to a gene: 14. This CDR3 comprises 16 residues. Here the CDR3 reads CASSPRTGDDGGTQYF. CDR3 coding DNA: TGTGCCAGCAGTCCCAGGACAGGGGATGACGGCGGTACGCAGTATTTT.

This clonotype was seen ten or more times. V gene TRBV5-6 combines with J gene TRBJ1-1; D call uncertain. V was cut by 1 base and J by 5 bases, with 12 bases left in between. The germline V gene encodes CDR1 SGHDT and CDR2 YYEEEE. This CDR3 is built from 14 residues. This CDR3 reads CASSLRGGRTEAFF. The CDR3 DNA sequence: TGTGCCAGCAGCTTGCGTGGAGGGCGAACTGAAGCTTTCTTT.

This clonotype appeared a few times. The chain couples TRBV10-2 to TRBJ2-3; the match to TRBD1 covers 7 bases. The V gene end was trimmed by 1 base and the J gene end by 2 bases; junction bases not matched to a gene: 6. Germline V gene sequence: CDR1 WSHSY, CDR2 SAAADI. CDR3 length equals 16 residues. CDR3 DNA: TGCGCCAGCAGTGAGTATCGGGACAGTTACACAGATACGCAGTATTTT. Its protein product is CASSEYRDSYTDTQYF.

The J gene is TRBJ2-3, the V gene TRBV20-1; possibly TRBD2 for D (6 bases). Per germline, CDR1 DFQATT and CDR2 SNEGSKA (reference sequence). The CDR3 length is 13 residues. V was pared by 3 bases and J by 6 bases, with 13 bases between. CDR3 sequence: CSASPAGRDTQYF. For the CDR3, the DNA is TGCAGTGCTAGTCCGGCGGGACGGGATACGCAGTATTTT.

CDR3 loop: CASSLGTGVSGELFF. The CDR3 nucleotides read TGTGCCAGCAGCTTGGGGACAGGGGTGTCCGGGGAGCTGTTTTTT. V and J are TRBV11-2 and TRBJ2-2, with 10 bases lining up with TRBD1. Germline trimming cut 3 bases from V and 6 bases from J; bases unmatched to any gene: 4. The CDR3 runs 15 residues. Germline lookup yields CDR1 SGHAT and CDR2 FQNNGV.

This clonotype was detected many times. The chain is built from TRBV20-1 and TRBJ2-1; 10 positions agree with TRBD2. The CDR3 loop spans 14 amino acids. The V segment lost 3 bases and the J segment 10 bases; nucleotides outside the gene matches: 9. Germline V gene data show CDR1 as DFQATT and CDR2 as SNEGSKA (reference sequence). The CDR3 nucleotides are TGCAGTGCTAGGCCCCCAGCGGGGGGGAAGGAGCAGTTCTTC. Its translation: CSARPPAGGKEQFF.

The chain carries TRBV6-5 and TRBJ2-7; no firm D call. V was pared by 2 bases and J by 2 bases, with 10 bases between. Per the germline V gene, CDR1 is MNHEY and CDR2 is SVGAGI. This CDR3 contains 14 residues. Here the CDR3 DNA reads TGTGCCAGCAGTTACGGCCACACTACCTACGAGCAGTACTTC. This encodes CASSYGHTTYEQYF.

In this sample, this clonotype turned up a few times. The V call is TRBV10-3, the J call TRBJ2-6; D ambiguous. Trimming took off 1 base at V and 3 bases at J, with 7 bases between the two ends. Germline V gene sequence: CDR1 ENHRY, CDR2 SYGVKD. The CDR3 contains 15 residues. The CDR3 DNA reads as TGTGCCATCAGTGAGTGGGGAATTGGGGCCAACGTCCTGACTTTC. This codes for CAISEWGIGANVLTF.

The chain has TRBV20-1 and TRBJ2-2, with a tentative D call TRBD2 (6 bases). CDR3 size: 12 residues. In germline, CDR1 is DFQATT, CDR2 SNEGSKA (reference sequence). V gave up 7 bases and J gave up 3 bases, with 9 bases separating them. CDR3 sequence: CSGWGDTGELFF. The CDR3 DNA is TGCAGTGGGTGGGGGGACACCGGGGAGCTGTTTTTT.

In regard to this clonotype: Because the CDR3 is missing its conserved closing phenylalanine or tryptophan, this is likely a read error. The chain links TRBV20-1 to TRBJ2-1, with TRBD2 matching over 13 bases. Germline-derived CDR1 and CDR2 are DFQATT and SNEGSKA (reference sequence). The CDR3 spans 17 residues. V was pared by 1 base and J by 1 base, with 4 bases of the junction left unmatched. CDR3 in DNA: TGCAGTGCTAGAGCACTAGCGGGGGGGCCTTCCTACAATGAGCAGTTCTTG. This codes for CSARALAGGPSYNEQFL.

The chain joins TRBV6-1 to TRBJ2-7; D unresolved. The V gene lost 6 bases and the J gene lost 5 bases, with 20 bases spanning the gap. Germline assignment: CDR1 MNHNS and CDR2 SASEGT. CDR3 size: 15 residues. The CDR3 region has the DNA TGTGCCAGCAGCCCAATGAAGGGCTCTGAGAACGAGCAGTACTTC. Its protein is CASSPMKGSENEQYF.

This clonotype was observed a handful of times. The chain recombines TRBV6-1 with TRBJ2-3, with 10 bases aligning to TRBD2. CDR3 size: 14 residues. From germline, CDR1 is MNHNS and CDR2 SASEGT. Losses at the gene ends were 8 bases for V and 2 bases for J; bases not matched to a gene: 4. The CDR3 is CASGLAEPTDTQYF. The CDR3 coding sequence is TGTGCCAGCGGACTAGCGGAACCCACAGATACGCAGTATTTT.